These T cell receptor beta chains were read from a single sample in a study of tumor-infiltrating lymphocytes in localized non-small cell lung cancer. The assay was immunoSEQ multiplex PCR, and TCRdb's table has in-frame clones only and misses some. The table lists roughly 30,000 clones, 70% to 90% of them singletons, with roughly 2% in the top ten. The sample taken for sequencing was lung tumor tissue. Receptors were obtained from a human donor with non-small cell lung cancer. CDR3s include the opening cysteine and the closing phenylalanine or tryptophan. The D gene is left open where the match is weak. Clone size is shown for a subset of rows, as once, few, many or a class of expanded clone.

clone size: few
D gene: .
J gene: TRBJ1-5
V gene: TRBV15
CDR3 protein: CATSRDLQNNQPQHF
CDR3 DNA: TGTGCCACCAGCAGAGATTTGCAGAACAATCAGCCCCAGCATTTT

clone size: .
D gene: TRBD1
J gene: TRBJ1-1
V gene: TRBV15
CDR3 protein: CATNPRRGQGNTEAFF
CDR3 DNA: TGTGCCACCAACCCTAGGAGGGGGCAGGGGAACACTGAAGCTTTCTTT

clone size: .
D gene: TRBD1
J gene: TRBJ2-1
V gene: TRBV4-1
CDR3 protein: CASSRVSGTVLYNEQFF
CDR3 DNA: TGCGCCAGCAGCCGCGTCTCCGGGACAGTCCTTTACAATGAGCAGTTCTTC

clone size: .
D gene: .
J gene: TRBJ1-2
V gene: TRBV27
CDR3 protein: CASSLSNGAGYTF
CDR3 DNA: TGTGCCAGCAGTTTATCGAATGGTGCTGGCTACACCTTC

clone size: .
D gene: .
J gene: TRBJ2-5
V gene: TRBV10-3
CDR3 protein: CAISDAGGPKSAGGTQYF
CDR3 DNA: TGTGCCATCAGTGATGCAGGGGGACCCAAGTCGGCCGGGGGGACCCAGTACTTC

clone size: .
D gene: TRBD2
J gene: TRBJ2-2
V gene: TRBV7-8
CDR3 protein: CASSLRLADTGELFF
CDR3 DNA: TGTGCCAGCAGCTTACGACTAGCAGACACCGGGGAGCTGTTTTTT

clone size: .
D gene: TRBD1
J gene: TRBJ1-2
V gene: TRBV7-2
CDR3 protein: CASSPGPGQGADGYTF
CDR3 DNA: TGTGCCAGCAGCCCCGGGCCGGGACAGGGGGCAGATGGCTACACCTTC

clone size: .
D gene: .
J gene: TRBJ1-6
V gene: TRBV11-3
CDR3 protein: CASSLETNSPLHF
CDR3 DNA: TGTGCCAGCAGCTTAGAGACGAATTCACCCCTCCACTTT

clone size: .
D gene: .
J gene: TRBJ2-1
V gene: TRBV5-4
CDR3 protein: CASSSGGGYYNEQFF
CDR3 DNA: TGTGCCAGCAGCAGTGGGGGCGGATACTACAATGAGCAGTTCTTC

clone size: .
D gene: TRBD2
J gene: TRBJ2-5
V gene: TRBV7-2
CDR3 protein: CASSGLATETQYF
CDR3 DNA: TGTGCCAGCAGCGGACTAGCCACTGAGACCCAGTACTTC

clone size: .
D gene: .
J gene: TRBJ2-2
V gene: TRBV29-1
CDR3 protein: CSVDVGARAGELFF
CDR3 DNA: TGCAGCGTTGATGTAGGTGCTCGGGCCGGGGAGCTGTTTTTT

clone size: .
D gene: .
J gene: TRBJ1-1
V gene: TRBV21-1
CDR3 protein: CAQSGAEAFF
CDR3 DNA: TGTGCTCAATCGGGGGCTGAAGCTTTCTTT

clone size: .
D gene: .
J gene: TRBJ1-6
V gene: TRBV4-2
CDR3 protein: CASSQVAAPGEDSPLHF
CDR3 DNA: TGTGCCAGCAGCCAAGTAGCGGCCCCGGGGGAAGATTCACCCCTCCACTTT

clone size: .
D gene: .
J gene: TRBJ2-1
V gene: TRBV29-1
CDR3 protein: CSVLSSLGESYNEQFF
CDR3 DNA: TGCAGCGTTCTCTCCTCGTTAGGGGAGAGTTACAATGAGCAGTTCTTC

clone size: .
D gene: .
J gene: TRBJ1-2
V gene: TRBV15
CDR3 protein: CATSNDFKYGYTF
CDR3 DNA: TGTGCCACCAGCAACGATTTTAAGTATGGCTACACCTTC

clone size: .
D gene: TRBD2
J gene: TRBJ2-2
V gene: TRBV5-4
CDR3 protein: CASSSKSGTSGGHGELFF
CDR3 DNA: TGTGCCAGCAGTTCCAAATCCGGGACTAGCGGGGGGCACGGGGAGCTGTTTTTT

clone size: .
D gene: .
J gene: TRBJ2-4
V gene: TRBV11-1
CDR3 protein: CASSHTGAKNIQYF
CDR3 DNA: TGTGCCAGCAGCCACACGGGAGCCAAAAACATTCAGTACTTC

clone size: .
D gene: TRBD1
J gene: TRBJ2-7
V gene: TRBV2
CDR3 protein: CASSKEGTVYEQYF
CDR3 DNA: TGTGCCAGCAGCAAAGAGGGGACAGTATACGAGCAGTACTTC

clone size: .
D gene: .
J gene: TRBJ1-1
V gene: TRBV4-1
CDR3 protein: CASSQDWGAGKTEAFF
CDR3 DNA: TGCGCCAGCAGCCAAGATTGGGGGGCAGGGAAGACTGAAGCTTTCTTT

clone size: .
D gene: .
J gene: TRBJ2-7
V gene: TRBV27
CDR3 protein: CASSLPGLTIYEQYF
CDR3 DNA: TGTGCCAGCAGCCTTCCGGGACTGACGATCTACGAGCAGTACTTC

clone size: .
D gene: .
J gene: TRBJ1-5
V gene: TRBV4-1
CDR3 protein: CASSLDRISNQPQHF
CDR3 DNA: TGCGCCAGCAGTCTGGACAGAATCAGCAATCAGCCCCAGCATTTT

clone size: .
D gene: .
J gene: TRBJ1-6
V gene: TRBV19
CDR3 protein: CASSPGSPKMGYNSPLHF
CDR3 DNA: TGTGCCAGTAGCCCCGGGTCTCCCAAAATGGGCTATAATTCACCCCTCCACTTT

clone size: once
D gene: .
J gene: TRBJ2-1
V gene: TRBV4-2
CDR3 protein: CASSQVRAGNEQFF
CDR3 DNA: TGTGCCAGCAGCCAAGTCCGGGCGGGCAATGAGCAGTTCTTC

clone size: once
D gene: TRBD1
J gene: TRBJ1-5
V gene: TRBV5-1
CDR3 protein: CASSPGGADQPQHF
CDR3 DNA: TGCGCCAGCAGCCCAGGGGGAGCGGATCAGCCCCAGCATTTT

clone size: .
D gene: .
J gene: TRBJ2-7
V gene: TRBV6-5
CDR3 protein: CASSRSDYYEQYF
CDR3 DNA: TGTGCCAGCAGCCGATCGGACTACTACGAGCAGTACTTC

clone size: .
D gene: .
J gene: TRBJ2-6
V gene: TRBV9
CDR3 protein: CASSERGANVLTF
CDR3 DNA: TGTGCCAGCAGCGAGCGGGGGGCCAACGTCCTGACTTTC

clone size: .
D gene: .
J gene: TRBJ1-5
V gene: TRBV19
CDR3 protein: CASSEGFNQPQHF
CDR3 DNA: TGTGCCAGTAGTGAAGGATTCAATCAGCCCCAGCATTTT

clone size: .
D gene: TRBD1
J gene: TRBJ2-3
V gene: TRBV7-2
CDR3 protein: CASSFSRDRQYF
CDR3 DNA: TGTGCCAGCAGCTTCAGCCGGGACAGGCAGTATTTT

clone size: once
D gene: .
J gene: TRBJ1-1
V gene: TRBV7-2
CDR3 protein: CASSLVGTGNTEAFF
CDR3 DNA: TGTGCCAGCAGCTTAGTCGGCACCGGGAACACTGAAGCTTTCTTT

clone size: .
D gene: .
J gene: TRBJ2-2
V gene: TRBV7-2
CDR3 protein: CASSLLWSGGAGELFF
CDR3 DNA: TGTGCCAGCAGCCTCCTCTGGAGCGGTGGGGCCGGGGAGCTGTTTTTT

clone size: .
D gene: TRBD1
J gene: TRBJ2-7
V gene: TRBV19
CDR3 protein: CASSGTGASKDEQYF
CDR3 DNA: TGTGCCAGTAGTGGGACAGGGGCCTCCAAGGACGAGCAGTACTTC

clone size: .
D gene: .
J gene: TRBJ1-4
V gene: TRBV30
CDR3 protein: CAWIGTATNEKLFF
CDR3 DNA: TGTGCCTGGATCGGAACTGCAACTAATGAAAAACTGTTTTTT

clone size: .
D gene: .
J gene: TRBJ1-5
V gene: TRBV7-9
CDR3 protein: CASSSAGAPGQPQHF
CDR3 DNA: TGTGCCAGCAGTTCTGCCGGGGCTCCCGGCCAGCCCCAGCATTTT

clone size: .
D gene: TRBD1
J gene: TRBJ1-1
V gene: TRBV5-5
CDR3 protein: CASSADGQGAAFF
CDR3 DNA: TGTGCCAGCAGCGCCGACGGACAGGGGGCAGCTTTCTTT

clone size: few
D gene: .
J gene: TRBJ1-2
V gene: TRBV6-1
CDR3 protein: CASSEASRGTYGYTF
CDR3 DNA: TGTGCCAGCAGTGAAGCGTCGAGAGGGACCTATGGCTACACCTTC

clone size: .
D gene: .
J gene: TRBJ2-2
V gene: TRBV5-8
CDR3 protein: CASSLVLMNTGELFF
CDR3 DNA: TGTGCCAGCAGCTTGGTGTTGATGAACACCGGGGAGCTGTTTTTT

clone size: once
D gene: TRBD1
J gene: TRBJ2-7
V gene: TRBV7-9
CDR3 protein: CASSTAGGHEQYF
CDR3 DNA: TGTGCCAGCAGCACCGCAGGGGGCCACGAGCAGTACTTC

clone size: .
D gene: .
J gene: TRBJ2-6
V gene: TRBV5-4
CDR3 protein: CASTDTGSGANVLTF
CDR3 DNA: TGTGCCAGCACCGACACAGGGTCTGGGGCCAACGTCCTGACTTTC

clone size: .
D gene: TRBD2
J gene: TRBJ2-3
V gene: TRBV5-1
CDR3 protein: CASSLALAGGTDTQYF
CDR3 DNA: TGCGCCAGCAGCCTCGCCCTAGCGGGGGGGACAGATACGCAGTATTTT

clone size: .
D gene: .
J gene: TRBJ2-1
V gene: TRBV7-9
CDR3 protein: CASSFAAADNEQFF
CDR3 DNA: TGTGCCAGCAGCTTTGCCGCAGCCGACAATGAGCAGTTCTTC

clone size: .
D gene: TRBD1
J gene: TRBJ2-7
V gene: TRBV10-2
CDR3 protein: CASSTGTGGFSYEQYF
CDR3 DNA: TGCGCCAGCAGCACCGGGACAGGGGGTTTCTCCTACGAGCAGTACTTC

clone size: .
D gene: .
J gene: TRBJ1-4
V gene: TRBV5-4
CDR3 protein: CASSFGEKLFF
CDR3 DNA: TGTGCCAGCAGCTTTGGGGAAAAACTGTTTTTT

clone size: .
D gene: .
J gene: TRBJ1-1
V gene: TRBV30
CDR3 protein: CAWSKTGMGTEAFF
CDR3 DNA: TGTGCCTGGAGTAAAACAGGGATGGGGACTGAAGCTTTCTTT

clone size: .
D gene: .
J gene: TRBJ1-4
V gene: TRBV15
CDR3 protein: CATSSPSAVGNEKLFF
CDR3 DNA: TGTGCCACCAGCAGCCCCTCGGCAGTGGGTAATGAAAAACTGTTTTTT

clone size: .
D gene: TRBD1
J gene: TRBJ1-2
V gene: TRBV2
CDR3 protein: CASRAGQGLHYGYTF
CDR3 DNA: TGTGCCAGCAGAGCGGGACAGGGACTTCACTATGGCTACACCTTC

clone size: .
D gene: .
J gene: TRBJ2-7
V gene: TRBV7-9
CDR3 protein: CASSLGLRTLRGFHEQYF
CDR3 DNA: TGTGCCAGCAGCTTAGGCCTGAGGACGCTCAGGGGATTCCACGAGCAGTACTTC

clone size: .
D gene: .
J gene: TRBJ2-3
V gene: TRBV18
CDR3 protein: CASSPQGDSADTQYF
CDR3 DNA: TGTGCCAGCTCACCACAGGGGGATTCGGCAGATACGCAGTATTTT

clone size: .
D gene: TRBD2
J gene: TRBJ2-3
V gene: TRBV27
CDR3 protein: CASSLSPSGGSSTDTQYF
CDR3 DNA: TGTGCCAGCAGTTTAAGTCCCTCGGGGGGATCGAGCACAGATACGCAGTATTTT

clone size: .
D gene: .
J gene: TRBJ1-1
V gene: TRBV5-6
CDR3 protein: CASSWGGTEAFF
CDR3 DNA: TGTGCCAGCAGCTGGGGGGGGACTGAAGCTTTCTTT

clone size: .
D gene: TRBD1
J gene: TRBJ2-7
V gene: TRBV18
CDR3 protein: CASSPPRPFGTGGGEQYF
CDR3 DNA: TGTGCCAGCTCACCACCTCGGCCGTTCGGGACAGGGGGCGGCGAGCAGTACTTC

clone size: .
D gene: TRBD1
J gene: TRBJ1-1
V gene: TRBV29-1
CDR3 protein: CSVNRGSTEAFF
CDR3 DNA: TGCAGCGTTAACAGGGGATCCACTGAAGCTTTCTTT

clone size: .
D gene: .
J gene: TRBJ2-7
V gene: TRBV5-4
CDR3 protein: CASSWGGNRVQEQYF
CDR3 DNA: TGTGCCAGCAGCTGGGGGGGTAACAGGGTCCAAGAGCAGTACTTC

clone size: few
D gene: .
J gene: TRBJ1-1
V gene: TRBV6-5
CDR3 protein: CASSYGGSGAEAFF
CDR3 DNA: TGTGCCAGCAGTTACGGGGGCTCGGGGGCTGAAGCTTTCTTT

clone size: .
D gene: .
J gene: TRBJ1-4
V gene: TRBV19
CDR3 protein: CASSTRHGQTNGKLFF
CDR3 DNA: TGTGCCAGTAGTACACGCCACGGACAGACCAATGGGAAACTGTTTTTT